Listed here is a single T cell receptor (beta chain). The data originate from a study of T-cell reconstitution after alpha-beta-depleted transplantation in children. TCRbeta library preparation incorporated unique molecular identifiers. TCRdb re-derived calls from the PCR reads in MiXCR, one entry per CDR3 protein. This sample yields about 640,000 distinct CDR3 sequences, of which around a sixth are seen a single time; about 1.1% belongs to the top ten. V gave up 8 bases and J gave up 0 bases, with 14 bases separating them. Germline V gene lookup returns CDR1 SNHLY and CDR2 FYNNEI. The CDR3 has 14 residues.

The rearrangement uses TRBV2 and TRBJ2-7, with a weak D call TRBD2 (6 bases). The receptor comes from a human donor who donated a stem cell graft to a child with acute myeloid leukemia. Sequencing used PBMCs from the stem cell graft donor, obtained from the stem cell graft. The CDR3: CASVAGRDSYEQYF. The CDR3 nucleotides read TGTGCCAGCGTTGCGGGGCGAGACTCCTACGAGCAGTACTTC.